The 8 T cell receptor beta chains below come from one sample, sequenced in a study of cytomegalovirus exposure and HLA in healthy donors (dated by TCRdb to between 2016 and 2019). Library method: the immunoSEQ multiplex PCR assay. For the multiplex PCR, a mixture combining 60 forward primers for TCR Vbeta segments and 13 reverse primers for TCR Jbeta segments was used. Imported from immuneACCESS, the table was reduced by TCRdb to in-frame sequences with V and J called. These copies leave out some clones; in studies compared against another copy, an unresolved V gene accounts for under half, and the cause of the remainder is not known. This sample comprises about 130,000 clones, approximately 77% of them detected only once. The top ten clones comprise around 2% of the sample. Sequencing used PBMCs. Receptor source: a man aged 25-45 years in good health and CMV-seronegative.

The rearrangement uses TRBV14 and TRBJ2-1; 12 bases align to TRBD2. J was trimmed by 8 bases and V by 1 base; bases with no gene match: 6. The CDR3 length is 16 residues. Germline CDR1 reads SGHDN; CDR2 reads FVKESK. CDR3 amino acids: CASSQVRLAGDDEQFF. DNA of the CDR3: TGTGCCAGCAGCCAAGTGAGACTAGCGGGAGACGATGAGCAGTTCTTC. Full variable domain (remainder filled in from reference TRBV14 and TRBJ2-1): EAGVTQFPSHSVIEKGQTVTLRCDPISGHDNLYWYRRVMGKEIKFLLHFVKESKQDESGMPNNRFLAERTGGTYSTLKVQPAELEDSGVYFCASSQVRLAGDDEQFFGPGTRLTVL.

The genes are TRBV28 and TRBJ1-4, with a possible D match to TRBD1 (6 bases). CDR1 is MDHEN, CDR2 SYDVKM, per germline. V was clipped by 5 bases and J by 4 bases, with 14 bases between them. The CDR3 spans 15 residues. In DNA form, the CDR3 reads TGTGCCAGCAGTACCCGGACAGCTCTTAATGAAAAACTGTTTTTT. Protein: CASSTRTALNEKLFF.

This clone showed up just a few times. The chain is built from TRBV28 and TRBJ2-7, with a tentative D call TRBD1 (6 bases). V was clipped by 2 bases and J by 12 bases, with 11 bases between them. CDR3 length: 11 amino acids. Germline assignment: CDR1 MDHEN and CDR2 SYDVKM. The DNA for the CDR3 is TGTGCCAGCAGTTTAACAGGGTCGAGGTACTTC. Its translation is CASSLTGSRYF.

The V call is TRBV7-3, the J call TRBJ1-1; D possibly corresponds to TRBD1 (6 bases). The ends were cut back, 2 bases at V and 2 bases at J, with 12 bases in the middle. The length of the CDR3 is 15 residues. Germline-derived CDR1 and CDR2 are SGHTA and FQGTGA. In DNA, the CDR3 is TGTGCCAGCAGCTTATCGGGGGGGCAAAACACTGAAGCTTTCTTT. It yields the protein CASSLSGGQNTEAFF.

The rearrangement uses TRBV7-9 and TRBJ1-5; D remains unclear. The CDR3 covers 13 residues. V was pared by 5 bases and J by 9 bases, with 14 bases between. Per germline, CDR1 SEHNR and CDR2 FQNEAQ (reference sequence). The CDR3 coding sequence is TGTGCCAGCAGCCTTGCTGGGGAGCGGCCCCAGCATTTT. The encoded protein is CASSLAGERPQHF.

This clone has only one observation. This chain uses TRBV27 with TRBJ2-1, with 9 bases fitting TRBD2. The CDR3 loop spans 12 amino acids. Germline lookup yields CDR1 MNHEY and CDR2 SMNVEV (reference sequence). With 6 bases clipped from V and 8 bases from J, the junction kept 2 bases outside the gene matches. The CDR3 bases are TGTGCCAGCAGACTAGCGGGCGATGAGCAGTTCTTC. Protein: CASRLAGDEQFF.

The J gene is TRBJ2-3, the V gene TRBV5-1; tentatively, D is TRBD1 (6 bases). The germline CDR1 and CDR2 sequences are SGHRS and YFSETQ. Trimming removed 1 base at V and 0 bases at J, with 12 bases between. CDR3 length: 16 amino acids. The CDR3: CASSLSLRGSTDTQYF. CDR3 sequence (DNA): TGCGCCAGCAGCTTGAGTCTCAGGGGAAGCACAGATACGCAGTATTTT.

J is TRBJ1-5 and V is TRBV11-2, with 9 bases matching TRBD1. Germline V CDR1 and CDR2: SGHAT, FQNNGV. V shed 3 bases, J shed 2 bases, and the junction held 2 bases outside the gene matches. CDR3 length: 15 residues. The CDR3 nucleotides read TGTGCCAGCAGCTTGGACAGGGGAGGCAATCAGCCCCAGCATTTT. It encodes CASSLDRGGNQPQHF. The variable domain in full, completed from reference TRBV11-2 and TRBJ1-5, reads EAGVAQSPRYKIIEKRQSVAFWCNPISGHATLYWYQQILGQGPKLLIQFQNNGVVDDSQLPKDRFSAERLKGVDSTLKIQPAKLEDSAVYLCASSLDRGGNQPQHFGDGTRLSIL.